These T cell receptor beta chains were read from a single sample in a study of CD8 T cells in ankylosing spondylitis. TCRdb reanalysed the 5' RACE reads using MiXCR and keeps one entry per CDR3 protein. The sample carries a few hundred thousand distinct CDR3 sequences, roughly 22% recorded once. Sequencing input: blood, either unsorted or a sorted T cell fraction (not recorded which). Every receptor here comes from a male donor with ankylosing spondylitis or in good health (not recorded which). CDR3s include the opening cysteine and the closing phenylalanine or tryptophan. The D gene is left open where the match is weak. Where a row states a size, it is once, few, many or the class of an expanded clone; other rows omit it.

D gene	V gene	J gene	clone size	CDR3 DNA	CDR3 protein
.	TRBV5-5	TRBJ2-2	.	TGTGCCAGCAGCCCATCCGCGGACGGAACGAACACCGGGGAGCTGTTTTTT	CASSPSADGTNTGELFF
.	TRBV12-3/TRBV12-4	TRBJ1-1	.	TGTGCCAGCAGTTTAACGGCGAACACTGAAGCTTTCTTT	CASSLTANTEAFF
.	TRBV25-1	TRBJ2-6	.	TGTGCCAGTACCAACACCGGGGCCAACGTCCTGACTTTC	CASTNTGANVLTF
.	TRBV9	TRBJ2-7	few	TGTGCAGCCCAGGCAGGCGCTACCTACGAGCAGTACTTC	CAAQAGATYEQYF
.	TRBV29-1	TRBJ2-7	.	TGCAGCGTAGCGCCGGGGGACTCCTACGAGCAGTACTTC	CSVAPGDSYEQYF
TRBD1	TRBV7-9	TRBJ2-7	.	TGTGCCAGCAGGGGGGCTAGGGACAGTCCCTACGAGCAGTACTTC	CASRGARDSPYEQYF
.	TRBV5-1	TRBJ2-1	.	TGCGCCAGCAGCTTGGAACAGGATGGCAATGAGCAGTTCTTC	CASSLEQDGNEQFF
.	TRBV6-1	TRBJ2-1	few	TGTGCCAGCAGTGAAGCGGGAACCGGGGCACTACAGTTCTTC	CASSEAGTGALQFF
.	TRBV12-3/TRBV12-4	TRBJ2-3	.	TGTGCCAGCAGTTGGAACTGGGTAGGGGATACGCAGTATTTT	CASSWNWVGDTQYF
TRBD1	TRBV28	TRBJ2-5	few	TGTGCCAGCATTCCGCGGACAGGGGAGTTCCAAGAGACCCAGTACTTC	CASIPRTGEFQETQYF
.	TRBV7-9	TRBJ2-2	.	TGTGCCAGCCGCTCCGTCAACACCGGGGAGCTGTTTTTT	CASRSVNTGELFF
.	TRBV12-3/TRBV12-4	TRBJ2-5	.	TGTGCCAGCAACGGGGGCGTGGTGAAGACCCAGTACTTC	CASNGGVVKTQYF
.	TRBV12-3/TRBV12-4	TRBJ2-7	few	TGTGCCAGCAGTTTAGCGGGAGCTGGGGAGCAGTACTTC	CASSLAGAGEQYF
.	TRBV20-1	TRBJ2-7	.	TGCAGTGCTCTTACCGGGGAGGATTACGAGCAGTACTTC	CSALTGEDYEQYF
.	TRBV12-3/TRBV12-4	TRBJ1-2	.	TGTGCCAGCAGTTTAGCGCCAGGGTACCCCTACACCTTC	CASSLAPGYPYTF
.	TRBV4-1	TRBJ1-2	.	TGCGCCAGCAGCCTGGACAGATATGGCTACACCTTC	CASSLDRYGYTF
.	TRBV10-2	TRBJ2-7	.	TGCGCCATCAGTGAGTCGGGTTGGATGAGGATTTACGAGCAGTACTTC	CAISESGWMRIYEQYF
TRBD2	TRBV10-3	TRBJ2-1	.	TGTGCCATCAGTTACGGACTAGCGGTTCAGAATGAGCAGTTCTTC	CAISYGLAVQNEQFF
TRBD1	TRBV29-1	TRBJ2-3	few	TGCAGCGTTGACACAGGGGAACGCACAGATACGCAGTATTTT	CSVDTGERTDTQYF
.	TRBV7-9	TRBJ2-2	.	TGTGCCAGCAGCTTAGTGGAGACCGGGGAGCTGTTTTTT	CASSLVETGELFF
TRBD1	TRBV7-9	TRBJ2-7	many	TGTGCCAGCAGCTTAGGGGGACAGAGGTACGAGCAGTACTTC	CASSLGGQRYEQYF
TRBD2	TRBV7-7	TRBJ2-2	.	TGTGCTAGCAGCGAAACTAGCGGGGGGAACACCGGGGAGCTGTTTTTT	CASSETSGGNTGELFF
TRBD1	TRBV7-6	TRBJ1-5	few	TGTGCCAGCAGCGCCGGGACAGGGTCACCCTATAGCAATCAGCCCCAGCATTTT	CASSAGTGSPYSNQPQHF
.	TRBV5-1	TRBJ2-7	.	TGCGCCAGCAGCGGGGAATGGCAGAGGAGCCCCTACGAGCAGTACTTC	CASSGEWQRSPYEQYF
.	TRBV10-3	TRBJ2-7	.	TGTGCCATCAGTGAGGCGTACGAGCAGTACTTC	CAISEAYEQYF
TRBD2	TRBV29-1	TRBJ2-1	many	TGCAGCGTTGTATTGGCGGGGGGTGTTTTCTACAATGAGCAGTTCTTC	CSVVLAGGVFYNEQFF
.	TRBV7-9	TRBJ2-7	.	TGTGCCAGCAGCCCCAGCAACCAGGGCGGGACCTACGAGCAGTACTTC	CASSPSNQGGTYEQYF
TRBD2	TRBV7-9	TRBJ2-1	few	TGTGCCAGCAGCCACCCGGGCGGGGGAGTCAATGAGCAGTTCTTC	CASSHPGGGVNEQFF
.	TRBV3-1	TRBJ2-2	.	TGTGCCAGCAGCCAAGAACGCTTTACGGAGCTGTTTTTT	CASSQERFTELFF
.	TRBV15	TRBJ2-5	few	TGTGCCACCAGCTCAAAACCAGGGGACCAAGAGACCCAGTACTTC	CATSSKPGDQETQYF
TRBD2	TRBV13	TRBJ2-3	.	TGTGCCAGCAGCTTGCCCCAAGCGGGGGGATCAGATACGCAGTATTTT	CASSLPQAGGSDTQYF
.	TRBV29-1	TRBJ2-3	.	TGCAGCGTTGAAGGAGCGGATAGCACAGATACGCAGTATTTT	CSVEGADSTDTQYF
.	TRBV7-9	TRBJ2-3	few	TGTGCCAGCAGAGAAGGGGCCGCAGATACGCAGTATTTT	CASREGAADTQYF
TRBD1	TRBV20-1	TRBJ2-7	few	TGCAGTGCCACCCCGACAGGGTGGAGCTACGAGCAGTACTTC	CSATPTGWSYEQYF
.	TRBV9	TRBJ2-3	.	TGTGCCAGCAGCGAGGGGTCGGGGTATCGCACAGATACGCAGTATTTT	CASSEGSGYRTDTQYF
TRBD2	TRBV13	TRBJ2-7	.	TGTGCCAGCAGCTCCATGGGACTAGCGGGGGCCGTTGTCTACGAGCAGTACTTC	CASSSMGLAGAVVYEQYF
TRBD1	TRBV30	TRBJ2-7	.	TGTGCCTGGAACCTTGGGACAGGGGGCAACGAGCAGTACTTC	CAWNLGTGGNEQYF
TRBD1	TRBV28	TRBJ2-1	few	TGTGCCAGCAGTTTATATTCCCAGGGGGCCCGGGATGAGCAGTTCTTC	CASSLYSQGARDEQFF
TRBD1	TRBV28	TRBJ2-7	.	TGTGCCAGCAAGACGTGGACAGGGGCCTACGAGCAGTACTTC	CASKTWTGAYEQYF
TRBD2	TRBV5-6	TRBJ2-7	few	TGTGCCAGCAGCTTGTTTCCTATCGGGGGGATTGACTCCTACGAGCAGTACTTC	CASSLFPIGGIDSYEQYF
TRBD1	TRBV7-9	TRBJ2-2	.	TGTGCCAGCAGCTACACAGGGGGCGAGATCGGGGAGCTGTTTTTT	CASSYTGGEIGELFF
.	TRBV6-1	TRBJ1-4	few	TGTGCCAGCACCCAGACAGTTGCAACTAATGAAAAACTGTTTTTT	CASTQTVATNEKLFF
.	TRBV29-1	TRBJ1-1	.	TGCAGCGTTGAAGGAGGATACTTTAACACTGAAGCTTTCTTT	CSVEGGYFNTEAFF
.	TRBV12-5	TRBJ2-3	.	TGTGCTAGTGGTTACCGGAGCTCAGATACGCAGTATTTT	CASGYRSSDTQYF
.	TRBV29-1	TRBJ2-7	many	TGCAGCGTTAAGGGCCCCTTATTTTTCGGCTACGAGCAGTACTTC	CSVKGPLFFGYEQYF
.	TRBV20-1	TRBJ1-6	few	TGCAGTGCTAGAGACCCCTCAGGGGATATTCCCTCCTATAATTCACCCCTCCACTTT	CSARDPSGDIPSYNSPLHF
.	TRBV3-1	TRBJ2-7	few	TGTGCCAGCAGCCCCTCCTTGACAGCTACCTACGAGCAGTACTTC	CASSPSLTATYEQYF
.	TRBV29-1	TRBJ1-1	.	TGCAGCGTTGTGGCAGGGTGGGGGACTGAAGCTTTCTTT	CSVVAGWGTEAFF
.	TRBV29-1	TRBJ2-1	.	TGCAGCGCGCCTTCGGAGGGAAGGGAGCAGTTCTTC	CSAPSEGREQFF
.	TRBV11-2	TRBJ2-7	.	TGTGCCAGCAGCCCCTGGACAGGGAGGGCTGGCGAGCAGTACTTC	CASSPWTGRAGEQYF
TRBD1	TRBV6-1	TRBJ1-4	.	TGTGCCAGCGCCGGGACAGCTATTAATGAAAAACTGTTTTTT	CASAGTAINEKLFF
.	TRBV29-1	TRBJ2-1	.	TGCAGCGCCACCAGGGGATCGGGGAATGAGCAGTTCTTC	CSATRGSGNEQFF
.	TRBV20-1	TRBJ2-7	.	TGCAGTGCTAGGGCCGGTGGTTACTACGAGCAGTACTTC	CSARAGGYYEQYF
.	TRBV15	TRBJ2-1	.	TGTGCCACCAGCAGTCGGTGGGGGAGCTCCTACAATGAGCAGTTCTTC	CATSSRWGSSYNEQFF
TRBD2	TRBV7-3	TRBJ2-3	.	TGTGCCAGCAGCGGGGGACTAGCCATAGATACGCAGTATTTT	CASSGGLAIDTQYF
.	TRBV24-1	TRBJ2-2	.	TGTGCCACCAGTGAGGCTCCTACGAACACCGGGGAGCTGTTTTTT	CATSEAPTNTGELFF
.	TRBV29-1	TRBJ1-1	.	TGCAGCGTTGATCCGCAGGGAATGAACACTGAAGCTTTCTTT	CSVDPQGMNTEAFF